One sample yielded the 14 T cell receptor beta chains listed below, sequenced in a study of cytomegalovirus exposure and HLA in healthy donors. Vbeta (60) and Jbeta (13) primers were used in the PCR. TCRdb keeps only in-frame clones here, not all; method: immunoSEQ multiplex PCR. The data contain about 82,000 clones, approximately 79% of them seen just once; the ten biggest clones take up around an eighth. Material: PBMCs. These receptors were taken from a human donor in good health.

The genes are TRBV30 and TRBJ1-4, with 8 bases matching TRBD1. V shed 5 bases and J 8 bases; nucleotides not matched to a gene: 4. Germline V gives CDR1 GTSNPN, CDR2 SVGIG (reference sequence). CDR3 size: 12 residues. CDR3 amino acids: CAWGTGTEKLFF. In DNA, the CDR3 is TGTGCCTGGGGGACAGGAACCGAAAAACTGTTTTTT.

The chain is built from TRBV15 and TRBJ2-6; tentative D call: TRBD1 (6 bases). The V gene lost 3 bases and the J gene lost 2 bases, with 17 bases spanning the gap. This CDR3 contains 18 residues. The germline gives CDR1 LNHNV, CDR2 YYDKDF (reference sequence). The CDR3, as DNA: TGTGCCACCAGCAGTACCGGGACATTCAGACCTGGGGCCAACGTCCTGACTTTC. Encoded protein: CATSSTGTFRPGANVLTF.

This rearrangement joins TRBV4-1 to TRBJ2-2; the match to TRBD2 covers 15 bases. The CDR3 loop spans 17 amino acids. Germline lookup yields CDR1 MGHRA and CDR2 YSYEKL. The trim removed 1 base at V and 5 bases at J, leaving 2 bases unmatched. CDR3 residues: CASSQGGLAGGTGELFF. CDR3 coding DNA: TGCGCCAGCAGCCAAGGCGGACTAGCGGGAGGGACCGGGGAGCTGTTTTTT.

The chain carries TRBV5-6 and TRBJ1-1; D possibly corresponds to TRBD1 (5 bases). The CDR3 totals 17 residues. CDR1 and CDR2 (germline): SGHDT, YYEEEE. Deletions cut 0 bases from V and 6 bases from J, with 21 bases between. This CDR3 reads CASSLDGVGGGISEAFF. DNA of the CDR3: TGTGCCAGCAGCTTGGACGGGGTGGGCGGGGGAATATCTGAAGCTTTCTTT. The full variable domain, in which reference TRBV5-6 and TRBJ1-1 provide the parts outside the CDR3, is DAGVTQSPTHLIKTRGQQVTLRCSPKSGHDTVSWYQQALGQGPQFIFQYYEEEERQRGNFPDRFSGHQFPNYSSELNVNALLLGDSALYLCASSLDGVGGGISEAFFGQGTRLTVV.

This chain links TRBV5-4 with TRBJ2-1; 12 bases are a match to TRBD2. The length of the CDR3 is 15 residues. V gave up 4 bases and J gave up 7 bases; unmatched junction bases: 6. Germline V CDR1 and CDR2: SGHNT, YYREEE (reference sequence). CDR3 loop: CASSPGTSGPNEQFF. The CDR3 DNA follows: TGTGCCAGCAGCCCTGGGACTAGCGGGCCTAATGAGCAGTTCTTC.

This sequence joins TRBV11-2 and TRBJ2-7; D unclear. Germline V gives CDR1 SGHAT, CDR2 FQNNGV. The CDR3 has 13 residues. V lost 5 bases and J 6 bases, leaving 14 bases between the germline ends. CDR3 nucleotides: TGTGCCAGCAGCCCCGTAGGAGTCCTCGAGCAGTACTTC. It yields the protein CASSPVGVLEQYF.

The chain couples TRBV7-2 to TRBJ2-6, with TRBD1 identical over 9 bases. Germline-derived CDR1 and CDR2 are SGHTA and FQGNSA. There are 18 residues in the CDR3. After removal of 2 bases from V and 0 bases from J, the junction contained 5 bases not matched to a gene. The CDR3: CASSLPGQGFSGANVLTF. CDR3 bases: TGTGCCAGCAGCTTACCGGGACAGGGATTCTCTGGGGCCAACGTCCTGACTTTC. The full variable domain, its missing parts supplied by reference TRBV7-2 and TRBJ2-6, is GAGVSQSPSNKVTEKGKDVELRCDPISGHTALYWYRQSLGQGLEFLIYFQGNSAPDKSGLPSDRFSAERTGGSVSTLTIQRTQQEDSAVYLCASSLPGQGFSGANVLTFGAGSRLTVL.

V and J are TRBV18 and TRBJ2-7, with 10 bases aligning to TRBD1. V gave up 6 bases and J gave up 4 bases; unmatched junction bases: 12. Germline V gene lookup returns CDR1 KGHSH and CDR2 LQKENI. The CDR3 totals 16 residues. The CDR3 protein is CASSSGTGVKVYEQYF. DNA for the CDR3: TGTGCCAGCTCCTCAGGGACAGGGGTAAAGGTTTACGAGCAGTACTTC.

This clone appeared a single time. The chain combines TRBV5-4 with TRBJ2-6, with TRBD2 matching over 8 bases. Trimming took 4 bases from V and 0 from J; bases not matched to a gene: 3. CDR1 and CDR2 from the germline V gene are SGHNT and YYREEE (reference sequence). The CDR3 length is 16 residues. In nucleotides, the CDR3 is TGTGCCAGCAGCGGCGGGGGGAGCTCTGGGGCCAACGTCCTGACTTTC. Protein: CASSGGGSSGANVLTF.

The table lists this clone with a count of one. This rearrangement joins TRBV5-1 to TRBJ1-6; D uncertain. The CDR3 loop spans 12 amino acids. Trimming took 4 bases from V and 5 from J, leaving 4 bases between them. Germline CDR1 reads SGHRS; CDR2 reads YFSETQ. The CDR3 reads CASSANNSPLHF. In DNA, the CDR3 is TGCGCCAGCAGCGCGAATAATTCACCCCTCCACTTT.

The rearrangement links TRBV5-1 to TRBJ2-7; 9 bases line up with TRBD2. The CDR3 spans 15 residues. The ends lost 3 bases at V and 3 bases at J; junction bases unmatched: 7. The germline V gene encodes CDR1 SGHRS and CDR2 YFSETQ. This CDR3 is CASSSPSSGDYEQYF. As DNA, the CDR3 is TGCGCCAGCAGCTCACCCTCTAGCGGGGACTACGAGCAGTACTTC.

This clone came up once. The genes are TRBV7-9 and TRBJ1-1, with D hard to call. CDR1 and CDR2 from the germline V gene are SEHNR and FQNEAQ (reference sequence). V lost 4 bases, J lost 12 bases, and 12 bases lay in between. The length of the CDR3 is 11 residues. The CDR3, as DNA: TGTGCCAGCAGCTATGGTCCGGTGCCTTTCTTT. It codes for CASSYGPVPFF.

The rearrangement uses TRBV6-5 and TRBJ2-1; TRBD1 matches at 10 bases. The CDR3 length is 15 residues. Germline V lookup: CDR1 MNHEY, CDR2 SVGAGI. The V and J ends lost 8 bases and 6 bases, in that order; junction bases with no gene match: 10. CDR3 protein: CASAPGQGFFNEQFF. In DNA, the CDR3 is TGTGCCAGCGCCCCGGGACAGGGGTTTTTCAATGAGCAGTTCTTC.

In DNA, the CDR3 is TGCGCCAGCAGCCCCGGGACTTACAACCTTGTGACCTACAATGAGCAGTTCTTC. It codes for CASSPGTYNLVTYNEQFF. The chain links TRBV4-3 to TRBJ2-1; a weak D match, TRBD2 (6 bases). Germline-derived CDR1 and CDR2 are LGHNA and YSLEER. CDR3 length equals 18 residues. V shed 4 bases and J shed 2 bases, with 21 bases lying between them.